Here is one TCR beta chain with its context. This record belongs to a study of blood T cell repertoires in COVID-19. Across the whole study: Whether acute or convalescent, the COVID-19 samples came from the United States, Italy and Spain. Nucleic acid was either cDNA or gDNA, and it came from T cells, B-cell-depleted T cells, or PBMCs.

The CDR3 covers 18 residues. Germline V gene data show CDR1 as LGHNA and CDR2 as YSLEER. Trimming took off 4 bases at V and 8 bases at J, with 24 bases between the two ends. Sequenced by immunoSEQ multiplex PCR; TCRdb stores in-frame clones only, minus some. The sample lists about 200,000 clones, 75% to 95% seen once, with 0.53% in the top ten. Sequenced material: peripheral blood. V gene TRBV4-3 combines with J gene TRBJ1-6, with D possibly matching TRBD1 (5 bases). The receptor was isolated from a middle-aged man with acute or convalescent COVID-19. Here the CDR3 DNA reads TGCGCCAGCAGCCCCCAAGCGGGGGTAGGATTAGACGATTCACCCCTCCACTTT. Protein: CASSPQAGVGLDDSPLHF.